This TCR beta chain was found in a study of tumor-infiltrating lymphocytes in primary liver carcinoma (dated by TCRdb to the late 2010s). About the study as a whole: Between late 2015 and March 2016, 5 or 6 patients in China with histopathologically diagnosed primary liver carcinoma had their tumors surgically resected. Across five regions of each liver tumor, along with adjacent normal tissue and blood, the study brought together TCRbeta repertoire sequencing, expression microarrays and whole-exome sequencing. Hepatocellular carcinoma (four) or combined HCC and intrahepatic cholangiocarcinoma (one) was present in the five patients, who were three men and two women aged 30 to 69 years. Roughly 3.5 to 7.5 million productive TCRbeta reads were obtained per sample, and no significant difference in read depth was found between tissue types. Technical replicate repertoires showed high reproducibility, with mean shared-clone rates near 0.89 and correlation coefficients above 0.95. TCRbeta repertoire sequencing covered about 35 specimens from 5 patients: around 25 tumor regions, 5 adjacent noncancerous liver tissues and 5 peripheral blood samples. The five patients had tumors staged T1-T3 N0M0, with maximum diameters ranging from about 4.2 to 10 cm. What the research found in general, with its limitations: A significantly larger repertoire fraction was made up by the top 250 clones in tumors than in blood (p = 0.039). Consistent with antigen-driven expansion, pairs of tumor regions showed higher repertoire overlap (mean roughly 36%) than either tumor-adjacent pairs (about 17%) or tumor-blood pairs (around 14%). Because sequencing covered only the TCR beta chain and unpaired alpha chains were not captured, true repertoire diversity is likely underestimated. Bulk unsorted samples precluded comparing CD4+ and CD8+ T cell repertoires. The study included only four or five patients, and the authors note findings should be validated in a larger study.

Blood RNA was extracted from unsorted whole blood using TRIzol reagent, and germline DNA was obtained with the DNeasy Blood & Tissue kit. Patients had chronic HBV infection and were treatment-naive at sampling. Before surgery, 3 to 4.5 milliliters of peripheral blood were collected into K2EDTA tubes. A constant-region primer and ProtoScript II reverse transcriptase were used to reverse-transcribe TCRbeta-specific cDNA from about 530 ng total RNA. TCRbeta libraries were built with three nested multiplex PCR rounds, a slightly modified ARM-PCR procedure. Each of the first two PCR rounds ran for about 10 cycles using multiplex TRBV1-TRBV30 forward primers together with a Cbeta reverse primer. Sample barcodes and Illumina adapters were added in a final 25-cycle PCR with Deep VentR polymerase. Before sequencing, amplicons between 200 and 500 bp were purified from gel using a QIAquick gel extraction kit. An Illumina HiSeq 2500 was used to sequence the TCRbeta amplicons, generating 250-bp paired-end reads. As for how the authors treated the data: To recover full CDR3 sequences, reads were quality-trimmed using Trimmomatic v0.33 and paired reads were then merged using FLASH v1.2.11. V, D and J germline segments were assigned to the rearranged TCRbeta sequences using MiGEC v1.2.1b. VDJtools v1.0.0 computed clonotype statistics and Shannon-Wiener diversity indices. To cut down on sampling bias, every analysis after diversity analysis relied on just the 250 most abundant clonotypes from each sample. Clones were called with MiXCR by TCRdb after fastp trimmed the public reads at Q25, and only in-frame beta chains were retained. Duplicate CDR3 protein sequences are folded into a single record with the most common DNA and genes. The V and J calls and clone size are TCRdb's, not the authors'. For this sample there are fewer than 400,000 distinct CDR3 sequences; approximately 54% appear just once. The ten largest clones take up about 18% of the sample.

The CDR3 numbers 16 residues from cysteine through phenylalanine. Only the CDR3 portion is preserved as DNA: 48 bases, with reading frame beginning at the first base. Based on the germline V gene (reference sequence), the CDR1 and CDR2 sequences are SGHKS and YYEKEE. A word on this clonotype: Its antigen specificity is not known. The junction shows a germline mismatch at one end, possibly a read error.

The receptor chain draws on TRBV5-5 and TRBJ1-3, and possibly TRBD1, on 6 matching bases. The clonotype comes from a woman in her 30s with primary liver carcinoma and hepatitis B virus infection. Sequenced material: peripheral blood. The CDR3 reads CAISLGGGRSGDTIYF. The nucleotide sequence is given as TGTGCCATCAGCTTGGGGGGGGGCCGCTCTGGAGACACCATATATTTT.